This TCR beta chain was captured in a study of graft-versus-host responses after intestinal transplantation. The data were produced by immunoSEQ multiplex PCR, yet TCRdb's version contains in-frame clones alone and is incomplete. Altogether 85,000 to 100,000 clones are present, 80% to 95% being singletons, with the ten largest covering around 0.067%. This clone was seen once. Its antigen remains unknown. This CDR3 has 16 residues. Germline V gene sequence: CDR1 SGHNT, CDR2 YENEEA. The J segment lost 6 bases and the V segment lost 4 bases, leaving 9 bases of the junction unmatched. This rearrangement joins TRBV11-3 to TRBJ2-2, with 9 bases that match TRBD1. The material sequenced was unstimulated CD8+ T cells sorted from spleen or lymph node cells, taken before transplant. This TCR came from a human donor who was the organ donor for an intestinal transplant. CDR3 bases: TGTGCCAGCAGCTACCGGGACAGGGTATACGCCGGGGAGCTGTTTTTT. It is translated as CASSYRDRVYAGELFF.